The clone carrying this TCR beta chain was seen only a few times. The antigen is unknown. RNA extraction was followed by reverse transcription into cDNA, which acted as the sequencing template. Some clones are missing from TCRdb's copy, which holds only in-frame ones; the method was immunoSEQ multiplex PCR. The profile covers roughly 250,000 clones, with 45% to 70% appearing a single time and about 0.9% taken by the ten largest. The data belong to a study of CD8+ T cells in alopecia areata. Study-level background: Oral tofacitinib, 5 to 10 mg twice daily, was given in an open-label trial. Study-level findings and limits: In scalp and blood, many expanded lesional clones persisted during tofacitinib. Scalp specimens additionally yield sequences from normal skin's resident alphabeta T cells.

Treatment of the sample: oral pan-JAK inhibitor, 5-10 mg twice daily. V lost 5 bases to trimming and J lost 16 bases, with 17 bases between them. Germline CDR1 and CDR2: MNHEY and SVGAGI. The CDR3 totals 12 residues. This chain joins TRBV6-5 and TRBJ1-4; unclear D gene. The clonotype comes from a human donor with alopecia areata. The sample consisted of CD4+ T cells sorted from blood, taken around week 54, from a patient treated with tofacitinib. This CDR3 reads CASSDRRGVRFF. In DNA, the CDR3 is TGTGCCAGCAGTGACCGACGGGGAGTGAGGTTTTTT.